These 20 T cell receptor beta chains were sequenced from one sample in a study of T cell responses to AZD1222 COVID-19 vaccine. Method: immunoSEQ multiplex PCR; TCRdb's copy keeps in-frame clones and lacks some. The repertoire holds tens of thousands of clones, with around 90% as singletons. The sequenced sample was peripheral blood, obtained on day 0 of AZD1222 vaccination. These receptors were obtained from an adult in good health.

This chain uses TRBV29-1 with TRBJ2-3, with D possibly being TRBD1 (5 bases). The germline V gene has CDR1 SQVTM and CDR2 ANQGSEA. This CDR3 has 14 residues. Trimming pared 0 bases from V and 4 bases from J, leaving 11 bases between. This chain's CDR3 is CSVEEKGWADTQYF. The CDR3 DNA is TGCAGCGTTGAAGAAAAGGGGTGGGCAGATACGCAGTATTTT.

The chain combines TRBV11-2 with TRBJ2-7; weak D call: TRBD2 (7 bases). From germline, CDR1 is SGHAT and CDR2 FQNNGV. V was pared by 6 bases and J by 4 bases, with 19 bases between. This CDR3 contains 15 residues. CDR3 amino acids: CASREGGGSRYEQYF. The CDR3 DNA reads as TGTGCCAGCAGGGAGGGAGGGGGAAGTAGGTACGAGCAGTACTTC.

V is TRBV4-2 and J is TRBJ2-7; D is ambiguous. The germline CDR1 and CDR2 sequences are LGHNA and YNFKEQ. V lost 0 bases, J lost 3 bases, and 12 bases lay in between. The CDR3 runs 15 residues. In nucleotides, the CDR3 is TGTGCCAGCAGCCAAGATAAGGCAGCAGGCTACGAGCAGTACTTC. It specifies CASSQDKAAGYEQYF.

This clone was observed once. The chain has TRBV5-4 and TRBJ1-3; 7 nucleotides agree with TRBD1. The CDR3 totals 14 residues. The junction had 4 bases not matched to a gene; V was cut back by 4 bases and J by 3 bases. Germline loops: CDR1 SGHNT, CDR2 YYREEE (reference sequence). CDR3 loop: CASSRGTDGNTIYF. The CDR3 DNA is TGTGCCAGCAGCAGAGGGACAGATGGAAACACCATATATTTT.

The sample holds one count of this clone. The V gene is TRBV11-2, the J gene TRBJ2-3; D not certain. CDR1 and CDR2 from the germline V gene are SGHAT and FQNNGV. The V end was cut by 3 bases, the J end by 2 bases, with 12 bases between. The CDR3 runs 15 residues. The CDR3 nucleotides read TGTGCCAGCAGCTTCGGGTTCCCAACCACAGATACGCAGTATTTT. It yields the protein CASSFGFPTTDTQYF. Full variable domain (rest looked up from reference TRBV11-2 and TRBJ2-3): EAGVAQSPRYKIIEKRQSVAFWCNPISGHATLYWYQQILGQGPKLLIQFQNNGVVDDSQLPKDRFSAERLKGVDSTLKIQPAKLEDSAVYLCASSFGFPTTDTQYFGPGTRLTVL.

The chain uses TRBV3-1 (or the pseudogene TRBV3-2) and TRBJ1-2; unclear D gene. Trimming shortened V by 5 bases and J by 10 bases, and 17 bases separated the two germline ends. Per germline, CDR1 LGHDT and CDR2 YNNKEL (reference sequence). The CDR3 extends over 13 amino acids. The CDR3 protein is CASSAGPRLSYTF. CDR3 bases: TGTGCCAGCAGCGCGGGTCCCAGGCTGTCCTACACCTTC.

The V gene is TRBV7-3, the J gene TRBJ2-1; 7 bases are shared with TRBD1. Trimming removed 5 bases from V and 0 bases from J; junction bases left unmatched: 4. CDR1 is SGHTA and CDR2 is FQGTGA in the germline V gene. The length of the CDR3 is 15 residues. The CDR3 loop is CASSQGQDSYNEQFF. CDR3 nucleotides: TGTGCCAGCAGCCAAGGACAGGACTCCTACAATGAGCAGTTCTTC.

The chain joins TRBV6-5 to TRBJ2-2; D possibly matches TRBD1 or TRBD2 (5 bases each). Germline V lookup: CDR1 MNHEY, CDR2 SVGAGI. V lost 11 bases and J 7 bases, leaving 11 bases between the germline ends. CDR3 length: 11 amino acids. The DNA of the CDR3 is TGTGCCGCTGGGGGTGGCGGGGAGCTGTTTTTT. Residues: CAAGGGGELFF.

The V gene is TRBV2, the J gene TRBJ2-1, with TRBD1 as a possible D gene (6 bases). Germline lookup yields CDR1 SNHLY and CDR2 FYNNEI. The V end was cut by 5 bases, the J end by 9 bases, with 11 bases between. The CDR3 has 12 amino acids. This chain's CDR3 is CASSMTRGEQFF. DNA of the CDR3: TGTGCCAGCAGTATGACCAGGGGTGAGCAGTTCTTC.

This chain uses TRBV12-3 or TRBV12-4 with TRBJ2-2; D not certain. V was shortened by 6 bases and J by 3 bases, with 8 bases between the two germline ends. This CDR3 comprises 13 residues. The CDR3 DNA reads as TGTGCCAGCAGCATCGGAGACACCGGGGAGCTGTTTTTT. As protein: CASSIGDTGELFF.

The chain combines TRBV10-3 with TRBJ2-3; 10 bases map to TRBD2. The ends lost 6 bases at V and 5 bases at J; junction bases unmatched: 5. Germline-derived CDR1 and CDR2 are ENHRY and SYGVKD. The CDR3 spans 14 residues. DNA of the CDR3: TGTGCCATCAGACCAGCGGGGGGGCAAGATACGCAGTATTTT. Amino acids: CAIRPAGGQDTQYF.

The chain combines TRBV12-3 or TRBV12-4 with TRBJ1-2, with a possible D match to TRBD1 (6 bases). There are 13 residues in the CDR3. V was clipped by 5 bases and J by 4 bases, with 11 bases between them. CDR3 region: CASSNRAGYGYTF. Here the CDR3 DNA reads TGTGCCAGCAGTAACAGGGCTGGCTATGGCTACACCTTC.

The chain employs TRBV19 and TRBJ1-1; 7 positions match TRBD1. This CDR3 is 13 amino acids long. Per germline, CDR1 LNHDA and CDR2 SQIVND (reference sequence). J was trimmed by 4 bases and V by 4 bases; bases with no gene match: 3. The CDR3 loop is CASSTRQGTEAFF. In nucleotides, the CDR3 is TGTGCCAGTAGTACTCGACAGGGCACTGAAGCTTTCTTT. The full variable domain, with the rest looked up from reference TRBV19 and TRBJ1-1, is DGGITQSPKYLFRKEGQNVTLSCEQNLNHDAMYWYRQDPGQGLRLIYYSQIVNDFQKGDIAEGYSVSREKKESFPLTVTSAQKNPTAFYLCASSTRQGTEAFFGQGTRLTVV.

The gene calls are TRBV2 and TRBJ1-6; D is uncertain. V lost 6 bases and J 1 base, leaving 13 bases between the germline ends. The length of the CDR3 is 16 residues. Per germline, CDR1 SNHLY and CDR2 FYNNEI. CDR3 coding DNA: TGTGCCAGCAGGGGGTTTCTTGCGTCCTATAATTCACCCCTCCACTTT. It yields the protein CASRGFLASYNSPLHF.

This chain joins TRBV7-2 and TRBJ2-5, with D perhaps matching TRBD2 (5 bases). The CDR3 runs to 15 residues. Germline loops: CDR1 SGHTA, CDR2 FQGNSA. The V and J ends lost 1 base and 1 base respectively, with 10 bases between them. As DNA, the CDR3 is TGTGCCAGCAGCTTAGGTCCTAGCTTCCAAGAGACCCAGTACTTC. It encodes CASSLGPSFQETQYF.

This chain links TRBV18 with TRBJ1-5; D perhaps matches TRBD1 (5 bases). Germline CDR1 and CDR2: KGHSH and LQKENI. The length of the CDR3 is 15 residues. V lost 2 bases to trimming and J lost 2 bases, with 10 bases between them. CDR3 sequence reads: CASSPGGVGNQPQHF. The CDR3 bases are TGTGCCAGCTCACCAGGGGGTGTGGGCAATCAGCCCCAGCATTTT.

The chain carries TRBV5-1 and TRBJ2-5; 7 bases agree with TRBD1. CDR3 length equals 14 residues. V shed 4 bases, J shed 2 bases, and the junction held 5 bases outside the gene matches. CDR1 and CDR2 (germline): SGHRS, YFSETQ. The CDR3 bases are TGCGCCAGCAGCGTGGGCAGGGGGCAAGAGACCCAGTACTTC. Its protein is CASSVGRGQETQYF. The full variable domain, with the rest looked up from reference TRBV5-1 and TRBJ2-5, is KAGVTQTPRYLIKTRGQQVTLSCSPISGHRSVSWYQQTPGQGLQFLFEYFSETQRNKGNFPGRFSGRQFSNSRSEMNVSTLELGDSALYLCASSVGRGQETQYFGPGTRLLVL.

V gene TRBV28 combines with J gene TRBJ1-3, with D possibly being TRBD1 (5 bases). Germline V gives CDR1 MDHEN, CDR2 SYDVKM. The CDR3 covers 16 residues. V gave up 2 bases and J gave up 4 bases, with 15 bases separating them. The CDR3 sequence is CASSLPGGGTGNTIYF. Here the CDR3 DNA reads TGTGCCAGCAGTTTACCCGGTGGGGGTACCGGAAACACCATATATTTT.

This clone showed up just once. The chain joins TRBV4-2 to TRBJ1-2; 7 nucleotides agree with TRBD1. J lost 4 bases, V lost 3 bases, and 11 bases had no gene match. This CDR3 region has 16 residues. Germline assignment: CDR1 LGHNA and CDR2 YNFKEQ. The CDR3 loop reads CASSHPGQLDSYGYTF. The CDR3 bases are TGTGCCAGCAGCCACCCGGGACAGCTGGACTCCTATGGCTACACCTTC.

V is TRBV25-1 and J is TRBJ2-5, with D perhaps assigned TRBD1 or TRBD2 (5 bases each). From germline, CDR1 is MGHDK and CDR2 SYGVNS. With 6 bases removed from V and 5 bases from J, the gap between germline ends came to 19 bases. The CDR3 runs to 15 residues. The CDR3 region has the DNA TGTGCCAGCAGCGGGGACCCTTCCCGTCAGGAGACCCAGTACTTC. Translation gives CASSGDPSRQETQYF.